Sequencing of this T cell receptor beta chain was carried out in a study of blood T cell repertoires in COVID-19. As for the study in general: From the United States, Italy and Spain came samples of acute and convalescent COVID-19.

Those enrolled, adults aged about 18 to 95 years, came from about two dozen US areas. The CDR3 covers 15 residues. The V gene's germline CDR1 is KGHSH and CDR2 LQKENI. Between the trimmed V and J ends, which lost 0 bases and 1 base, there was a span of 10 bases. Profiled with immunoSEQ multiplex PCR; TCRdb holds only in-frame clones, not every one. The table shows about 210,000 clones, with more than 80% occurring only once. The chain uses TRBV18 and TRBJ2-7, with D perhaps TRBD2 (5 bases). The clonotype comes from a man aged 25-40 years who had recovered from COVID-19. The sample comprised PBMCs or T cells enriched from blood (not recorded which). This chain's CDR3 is CASSPPSRGSYEQYF. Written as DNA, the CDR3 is TGTGCCAGCTCACCACCGAGTCGGGGATCCTACGAGCAGTACTTC.